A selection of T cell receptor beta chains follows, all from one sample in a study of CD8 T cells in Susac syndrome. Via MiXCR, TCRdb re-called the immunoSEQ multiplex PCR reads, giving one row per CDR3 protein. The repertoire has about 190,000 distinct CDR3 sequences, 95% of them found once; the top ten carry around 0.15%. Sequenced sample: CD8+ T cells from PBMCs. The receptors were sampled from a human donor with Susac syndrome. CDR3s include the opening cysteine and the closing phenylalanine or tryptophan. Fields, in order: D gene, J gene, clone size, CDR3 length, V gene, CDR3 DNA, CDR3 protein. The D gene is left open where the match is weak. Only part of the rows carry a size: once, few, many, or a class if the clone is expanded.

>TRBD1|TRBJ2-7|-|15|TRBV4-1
TGCGCCAGCAGCCTCTGGGACAGGGGGCGCTACGAGCAGTACTTC
CASSLWDRGRYEQYF
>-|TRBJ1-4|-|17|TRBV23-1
TGCGCCAGCAGTCAATCAGAGAGAGGATGGACTAATGAAAAACTGTTTTTT
CASSQSERGWTNEKLFF
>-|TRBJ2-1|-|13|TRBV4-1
TGCGCCAGCAGCCAGGCAGGGGTGAATGAGCAGTTCTTC
CASSQAGVNEQFF
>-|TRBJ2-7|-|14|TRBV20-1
TGCAGTGCTAGAGGAGAACTCGGCGGGTCCGCGCAGTACTTC
CSARGELGGSAQYF
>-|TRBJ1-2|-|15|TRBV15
TGTGCCACCAGCAGCCCCCAGTTGGATAACTATGGCTACACCTTC
CATSSPQLDNYGYTF
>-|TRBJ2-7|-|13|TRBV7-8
TGTGCCAGCAGCTTCGGGAAAGACTACGAGCAGTACTTC
CASSFGKDYEQYF
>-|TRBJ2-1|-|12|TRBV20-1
TGCAGTGCCCCACTAGCTAGCTATGAGCAGTTCTTC
CSAPLASYEQFF
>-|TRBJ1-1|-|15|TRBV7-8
TGTGCCAGCAGCTATAGAGGACAAATGAACACTGAAGCTTTCTTT
CASSYRGQMNTEAFF
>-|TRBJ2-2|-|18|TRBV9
TGTGCCAGCAGCTCACATAAAGGGCAGACTACACGGACCGGGGAGCTGTTTTTT
CASSSHKGQTTRTGELFF
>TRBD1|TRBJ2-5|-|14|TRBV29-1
TGCAGCGTTGAGGGGACAGGGAAGCAAGAGACCCAGTACTTC
CSVEGTGKQETQYF
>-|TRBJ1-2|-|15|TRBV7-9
TGTGCCAGCAGCTTCGATCAGGGACGTGGCTATGGCTACACCTTC
CASSFDQGRGYGYTF
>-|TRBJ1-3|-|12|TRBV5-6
TGTGCCAGCAGCTCAGTTGGAAACACCATATATTTT
CASSSVGNTIYF
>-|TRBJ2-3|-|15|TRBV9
TGTGCCAGCAGCCATAAGTTGACTAGCACAGATACGCAGTATTTT
CASSHKLTSTDTQYF
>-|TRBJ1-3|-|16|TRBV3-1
TGTGCCAGCAGCCACGGTTCCGAAGGCTCTGGAAACACCATATATTTT
CASSHGSEGSGNTIYF
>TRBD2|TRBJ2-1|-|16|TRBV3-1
TGTGCCAGCAGCCAAGTCGCAAGCGGGGGGGCCGAAGAGCAGTTCTTC
CASSQVASGGAEEQFF
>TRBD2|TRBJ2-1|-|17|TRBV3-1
TGTGCCAGCAGCCAAGATGTTGGAGCGGGGGTCTACAATGAGCAGTTCTTC
CASSQDVGAGVYNEQFF
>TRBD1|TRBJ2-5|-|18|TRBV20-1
TGCAGTGCTACCCTCCCGGGGGGACAGGGGTTTTTCGTAGAGACCCAGTACTTC
CSATLPGGQGFFVETQYF
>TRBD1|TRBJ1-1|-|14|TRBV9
TGTGCCAGCAGTGTGGGGACAGGGGGCACTGAAGCTTTCTTT
CASSVGTGGTEAFF
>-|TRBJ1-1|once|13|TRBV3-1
TGTGCCAGCAGCCAAGTTACCGCCACTGAAGCTTTCTTT
CASSQVTATEAFF
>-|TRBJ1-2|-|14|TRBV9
TGTGCCAGCAGCTCGGCGACCGATAACTATGGCTACACCTTC
CASSSATDNYGYTF